This T cell receptor beta chain was observed in a study of radiotherapy plus CTLA-4 blockade in lung cancer (dated by TCRdb to the late 2010s). Notes on the research overall: Objective responses were observed in 18% of enrolled patients, and disease control was achieved in around 28%. What the research found in general, with its limitations: Early dynamic changes in blood T cell clones, together with increased serum interferon-beta after radiation, were reported as the strongest predictors of response. TCR clones derived from tumors expanded in peripheral blood after treatment with radiotherapy and ipilimumab.

The CDR3 sequence holds 15 residues, the cysteine and phenylalanine included. Of the read, only the CDR3 DNA is kept; its 45 bases are in frame from base 1. For this chain, trimming is 4 bases at the V end and 8 bases at the J end, and the number of junction bases without a gene match is 5. According to the germline V gene (reference sequence), CDR1 reads LNHDA and CDR2 reads SQIVND. The library was built by means of the immunoSEQ multiplex PCR assay. The immuneACCESS repertoire file appears here via TCRdb, limited to in-frame rearrangements. These files lack a portion of the clones; in checked studies, under half of the deficit traces to unresolved V genes, and the cause of the others is not known. The sample profile shows about 73,000 clones; around 87% of them were found once. The ten biggest clones cover less than 45% of the sample. The study evaluated CTLA-4 blockade (ipilimumab) given together with focal radiation therapy in patients who had chemo-refractory metastatic non-small-cell lung cancer.

As concerns this clone: Which antigen it targets is not known. Qualities for individual bases were not recorded, and no much larger clone is one base off.

The sequence links TRBV19 to TRBJ2-2; TRBD2 aligns with 12 central bases. This clonotype originated in a human donor with non-small cell lung cancer that progressed on radiotherapy plus ipilimumab. Sequencing was performed on peripheral blood, taken from a patient treated with radiotherapy plus ipilimumab. CDR3 sequence: CASSRLAGDSGELFF. At the DNA level, the sequence is TGTGCCAGTAGTAGACTAGCGGGAGATTCTGGGGAGCTGTTTTTT.